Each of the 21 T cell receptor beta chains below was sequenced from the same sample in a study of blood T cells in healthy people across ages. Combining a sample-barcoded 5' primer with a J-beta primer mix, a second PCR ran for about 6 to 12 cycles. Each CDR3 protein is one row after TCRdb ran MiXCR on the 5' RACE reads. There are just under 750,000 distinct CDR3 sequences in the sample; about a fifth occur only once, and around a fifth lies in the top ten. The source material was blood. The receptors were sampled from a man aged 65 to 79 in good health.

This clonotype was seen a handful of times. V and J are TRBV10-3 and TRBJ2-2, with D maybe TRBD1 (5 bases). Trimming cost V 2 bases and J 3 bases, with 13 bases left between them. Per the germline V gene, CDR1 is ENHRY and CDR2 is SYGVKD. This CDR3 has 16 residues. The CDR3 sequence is CAISEGARRDTGELFF. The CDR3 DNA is TGTGCCATCAGTGAGGGGGCACGGAGAGACACCGGGGAGCTGTTTTTT.

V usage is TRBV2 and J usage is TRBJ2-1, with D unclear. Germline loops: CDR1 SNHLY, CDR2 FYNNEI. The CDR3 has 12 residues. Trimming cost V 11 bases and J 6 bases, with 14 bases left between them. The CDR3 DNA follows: TGTGCCGAACGATTGCGAGTCAATGAGCAGTTCTTC. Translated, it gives CAERLRVNEQFF.

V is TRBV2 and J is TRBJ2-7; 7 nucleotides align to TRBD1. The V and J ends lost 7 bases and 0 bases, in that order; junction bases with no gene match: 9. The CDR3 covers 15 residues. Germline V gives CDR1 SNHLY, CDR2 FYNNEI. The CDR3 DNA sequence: TGTGCCAGCACCCTGACCAGACAGGGCTCCTACGAGCAGTACTTC. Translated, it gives CASTLTRQGSYEQYF.

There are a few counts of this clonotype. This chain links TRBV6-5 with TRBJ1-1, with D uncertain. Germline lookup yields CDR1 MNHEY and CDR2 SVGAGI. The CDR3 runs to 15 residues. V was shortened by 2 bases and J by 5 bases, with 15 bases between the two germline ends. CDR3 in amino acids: CASSYHIIEGTEAFF. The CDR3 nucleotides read TGTGCCAGCAGTTACCATATCATAGAAGGGACTGAAGCTTTCTTT.

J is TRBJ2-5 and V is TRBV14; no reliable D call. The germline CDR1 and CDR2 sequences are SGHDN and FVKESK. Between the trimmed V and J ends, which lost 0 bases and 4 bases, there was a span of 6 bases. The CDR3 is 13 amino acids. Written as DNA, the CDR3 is TGTGCCAGCAGCCAAGACCCCGGAGAGACCCAGTACTTC. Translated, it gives CASSQDPGETQYF. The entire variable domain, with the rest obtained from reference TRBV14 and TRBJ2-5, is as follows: EAGVTQFPSHSVIEKGQTVTLRCDPISGHDNLYWYRRVMGKEIKFLLHFVKESKQDESGMPNNRFLAERTGGTYSTLKVQPAELEDSGVYFCASSQDPGETQYFGPGTRLLVL.

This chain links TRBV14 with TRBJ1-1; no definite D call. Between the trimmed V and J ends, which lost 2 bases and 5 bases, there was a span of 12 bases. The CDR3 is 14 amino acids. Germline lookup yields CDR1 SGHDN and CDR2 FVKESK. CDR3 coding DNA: TGTGCCAGCAGCCAAAATCTACTGGCGACTGAAGCTTTCTTT. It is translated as CASSQNLLATEAFF.

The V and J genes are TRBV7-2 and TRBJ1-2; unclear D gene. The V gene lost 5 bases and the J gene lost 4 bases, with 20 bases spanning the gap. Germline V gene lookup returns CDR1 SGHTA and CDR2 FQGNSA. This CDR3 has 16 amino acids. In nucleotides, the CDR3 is TGTGCCAGCAGCCTTAGTGTGGACCCTAAGGTCTATGGCTACACCTTC. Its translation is CASSLSVDPKVYGYTF.

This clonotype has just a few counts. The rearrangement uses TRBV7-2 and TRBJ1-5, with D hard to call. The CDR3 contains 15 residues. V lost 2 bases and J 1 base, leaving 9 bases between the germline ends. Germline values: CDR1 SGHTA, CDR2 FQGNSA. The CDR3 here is CASSLQESSNQPQHF. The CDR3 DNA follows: TGTGCCAGCAGCTTACAGGAGTCCAGCAATCAGCCCCAGCATTTT.

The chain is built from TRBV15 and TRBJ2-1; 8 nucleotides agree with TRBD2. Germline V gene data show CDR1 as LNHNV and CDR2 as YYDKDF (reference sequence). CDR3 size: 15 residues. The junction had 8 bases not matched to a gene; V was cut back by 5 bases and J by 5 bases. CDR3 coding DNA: TGTGCCACCAGCCAAAGCGGGAGTATGAACAATGAGCAGTTCTTC. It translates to CATSQSGSMNNEQFF.

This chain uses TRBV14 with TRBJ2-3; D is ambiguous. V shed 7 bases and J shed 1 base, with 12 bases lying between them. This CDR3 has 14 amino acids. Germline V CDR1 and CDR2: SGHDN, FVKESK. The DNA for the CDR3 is TGTGCCAGCAACGGTCCTACTGGCACAGATACGCAGTATTTT. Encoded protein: CASNGPTGTDTQYF.

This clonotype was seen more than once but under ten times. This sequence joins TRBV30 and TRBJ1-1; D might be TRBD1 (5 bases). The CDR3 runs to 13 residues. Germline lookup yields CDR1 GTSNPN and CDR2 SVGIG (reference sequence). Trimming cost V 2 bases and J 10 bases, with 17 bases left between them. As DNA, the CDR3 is TGTGCCTGGAGTACCCGTCGGGGCGAGAGAGCTTTCTTT. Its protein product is CAWSTRRGERAFF.

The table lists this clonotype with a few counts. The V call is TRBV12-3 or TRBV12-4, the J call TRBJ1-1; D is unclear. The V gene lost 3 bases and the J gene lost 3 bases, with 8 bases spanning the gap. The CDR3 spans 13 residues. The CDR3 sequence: CASSFQSYTEAFF. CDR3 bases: TGTGCCAGCAGTTTTCAGAGTTACACTGAAGCTTTCTTT.

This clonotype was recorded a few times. The CDR3 reads CASSPGQVDEQYF. The CDR3 nucleotides are TGTGCCAGCTCACCGGGACAGGTAGACGAGCAGTACTTC. The V call is TRBV18, the J call TRBJ2-7; 8 nucleotides line up with TRBD1. V shed 3 bases, J shed 5 bases, and the junction held 3 bases outside the gene matches. Per the germline V gene, CDR1 is KGHSH and CDR2 is LQKENI. This CDR3 comprises 13 residues.

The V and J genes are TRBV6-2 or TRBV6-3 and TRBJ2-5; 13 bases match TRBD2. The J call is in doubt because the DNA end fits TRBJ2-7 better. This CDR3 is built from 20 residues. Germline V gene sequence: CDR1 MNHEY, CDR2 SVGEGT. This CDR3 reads CASTTSRPRTSGGHSYEQYF. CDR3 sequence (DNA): TGTGCCAGTACCACATCACGGCCTAGGACTAGCGGGGGTCACTCCTACGAGCAGTACTTC.

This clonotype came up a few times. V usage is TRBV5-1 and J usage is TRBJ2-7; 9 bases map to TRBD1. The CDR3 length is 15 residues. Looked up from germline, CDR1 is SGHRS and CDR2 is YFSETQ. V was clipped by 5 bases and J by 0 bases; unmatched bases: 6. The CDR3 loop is CASRTGTGSSYEQYF. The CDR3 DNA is TGCGCCAGCAGAACCGGGACAGGGAGCTCCTACGAGCAGTACTTC.

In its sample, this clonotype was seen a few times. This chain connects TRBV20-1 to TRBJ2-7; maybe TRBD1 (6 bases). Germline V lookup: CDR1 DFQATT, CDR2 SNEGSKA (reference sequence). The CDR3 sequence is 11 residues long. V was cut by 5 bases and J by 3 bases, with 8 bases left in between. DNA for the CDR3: TGCAGTGCTGAGGACAGCTACGAGCAGTACTTC. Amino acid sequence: CSAEDSYEQYF.

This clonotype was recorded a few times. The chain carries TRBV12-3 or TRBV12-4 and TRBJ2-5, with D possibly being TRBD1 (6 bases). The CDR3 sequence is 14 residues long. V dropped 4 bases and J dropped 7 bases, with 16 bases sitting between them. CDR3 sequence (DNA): TGTGCCAGCAGTTCACAGGGTTTAACGGGGACCCAGTACTTC. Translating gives CASSSQGLTGTQYF.

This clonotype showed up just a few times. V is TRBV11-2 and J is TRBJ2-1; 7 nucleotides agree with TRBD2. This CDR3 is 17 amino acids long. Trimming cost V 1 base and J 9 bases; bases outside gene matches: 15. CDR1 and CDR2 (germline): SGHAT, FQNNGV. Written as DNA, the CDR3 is TGTGCCAGCAGCTTAGGCGGGAGCTCTAACGGGCGGCGTGAGCAGTTCTTC. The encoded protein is CASSLGGSSNGRREQFF.

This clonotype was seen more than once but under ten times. This CDR3 is CASSLAVGIATNEKLFF. CDR3 sequence (DNA): TGCGCCAGCAGCTTGGCCGTGGGCATCGCAACTAATGAAAAACTGTTTTTT. This sequence joins TRBV5-1 and TRBJ1-4; D is uncertain. The CDR3 length is 17 residues. The germline V gene encodes CDR1 SGHRS and CDR2 YFSETQ. Trimming left V 0 bases short and J 0 bases short, with 12 bases between.

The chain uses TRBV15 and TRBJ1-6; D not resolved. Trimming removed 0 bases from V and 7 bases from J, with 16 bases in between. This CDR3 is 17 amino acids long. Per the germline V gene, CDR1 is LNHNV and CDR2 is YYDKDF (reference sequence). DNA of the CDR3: TGTGCCACCAGCAGAGATTTGGGCCCTCTAACGAATTCACCCCTCCACTTT. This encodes CATSRDLGPLTNSPLHF. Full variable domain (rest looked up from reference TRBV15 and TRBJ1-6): DAMVIQNPRYQVTQFGKPVTLSCSQTLNHNVMYWYQQKSSQAPKLLFHYYDKDFNNEADTPDNFQSRRPNTSFCFLDIRSPGLGDTAMYLCATSRDLGPLTNSPLHFGNGTRLTVT.

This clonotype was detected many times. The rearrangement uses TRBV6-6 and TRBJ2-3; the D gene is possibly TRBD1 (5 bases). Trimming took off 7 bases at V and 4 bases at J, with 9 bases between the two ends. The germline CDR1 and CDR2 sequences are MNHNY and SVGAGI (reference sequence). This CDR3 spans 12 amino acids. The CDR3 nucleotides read TGTGCCAGCACCCAGGGTTCAGATACGCAGTATTTT. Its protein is CASTQGSDTQYF.